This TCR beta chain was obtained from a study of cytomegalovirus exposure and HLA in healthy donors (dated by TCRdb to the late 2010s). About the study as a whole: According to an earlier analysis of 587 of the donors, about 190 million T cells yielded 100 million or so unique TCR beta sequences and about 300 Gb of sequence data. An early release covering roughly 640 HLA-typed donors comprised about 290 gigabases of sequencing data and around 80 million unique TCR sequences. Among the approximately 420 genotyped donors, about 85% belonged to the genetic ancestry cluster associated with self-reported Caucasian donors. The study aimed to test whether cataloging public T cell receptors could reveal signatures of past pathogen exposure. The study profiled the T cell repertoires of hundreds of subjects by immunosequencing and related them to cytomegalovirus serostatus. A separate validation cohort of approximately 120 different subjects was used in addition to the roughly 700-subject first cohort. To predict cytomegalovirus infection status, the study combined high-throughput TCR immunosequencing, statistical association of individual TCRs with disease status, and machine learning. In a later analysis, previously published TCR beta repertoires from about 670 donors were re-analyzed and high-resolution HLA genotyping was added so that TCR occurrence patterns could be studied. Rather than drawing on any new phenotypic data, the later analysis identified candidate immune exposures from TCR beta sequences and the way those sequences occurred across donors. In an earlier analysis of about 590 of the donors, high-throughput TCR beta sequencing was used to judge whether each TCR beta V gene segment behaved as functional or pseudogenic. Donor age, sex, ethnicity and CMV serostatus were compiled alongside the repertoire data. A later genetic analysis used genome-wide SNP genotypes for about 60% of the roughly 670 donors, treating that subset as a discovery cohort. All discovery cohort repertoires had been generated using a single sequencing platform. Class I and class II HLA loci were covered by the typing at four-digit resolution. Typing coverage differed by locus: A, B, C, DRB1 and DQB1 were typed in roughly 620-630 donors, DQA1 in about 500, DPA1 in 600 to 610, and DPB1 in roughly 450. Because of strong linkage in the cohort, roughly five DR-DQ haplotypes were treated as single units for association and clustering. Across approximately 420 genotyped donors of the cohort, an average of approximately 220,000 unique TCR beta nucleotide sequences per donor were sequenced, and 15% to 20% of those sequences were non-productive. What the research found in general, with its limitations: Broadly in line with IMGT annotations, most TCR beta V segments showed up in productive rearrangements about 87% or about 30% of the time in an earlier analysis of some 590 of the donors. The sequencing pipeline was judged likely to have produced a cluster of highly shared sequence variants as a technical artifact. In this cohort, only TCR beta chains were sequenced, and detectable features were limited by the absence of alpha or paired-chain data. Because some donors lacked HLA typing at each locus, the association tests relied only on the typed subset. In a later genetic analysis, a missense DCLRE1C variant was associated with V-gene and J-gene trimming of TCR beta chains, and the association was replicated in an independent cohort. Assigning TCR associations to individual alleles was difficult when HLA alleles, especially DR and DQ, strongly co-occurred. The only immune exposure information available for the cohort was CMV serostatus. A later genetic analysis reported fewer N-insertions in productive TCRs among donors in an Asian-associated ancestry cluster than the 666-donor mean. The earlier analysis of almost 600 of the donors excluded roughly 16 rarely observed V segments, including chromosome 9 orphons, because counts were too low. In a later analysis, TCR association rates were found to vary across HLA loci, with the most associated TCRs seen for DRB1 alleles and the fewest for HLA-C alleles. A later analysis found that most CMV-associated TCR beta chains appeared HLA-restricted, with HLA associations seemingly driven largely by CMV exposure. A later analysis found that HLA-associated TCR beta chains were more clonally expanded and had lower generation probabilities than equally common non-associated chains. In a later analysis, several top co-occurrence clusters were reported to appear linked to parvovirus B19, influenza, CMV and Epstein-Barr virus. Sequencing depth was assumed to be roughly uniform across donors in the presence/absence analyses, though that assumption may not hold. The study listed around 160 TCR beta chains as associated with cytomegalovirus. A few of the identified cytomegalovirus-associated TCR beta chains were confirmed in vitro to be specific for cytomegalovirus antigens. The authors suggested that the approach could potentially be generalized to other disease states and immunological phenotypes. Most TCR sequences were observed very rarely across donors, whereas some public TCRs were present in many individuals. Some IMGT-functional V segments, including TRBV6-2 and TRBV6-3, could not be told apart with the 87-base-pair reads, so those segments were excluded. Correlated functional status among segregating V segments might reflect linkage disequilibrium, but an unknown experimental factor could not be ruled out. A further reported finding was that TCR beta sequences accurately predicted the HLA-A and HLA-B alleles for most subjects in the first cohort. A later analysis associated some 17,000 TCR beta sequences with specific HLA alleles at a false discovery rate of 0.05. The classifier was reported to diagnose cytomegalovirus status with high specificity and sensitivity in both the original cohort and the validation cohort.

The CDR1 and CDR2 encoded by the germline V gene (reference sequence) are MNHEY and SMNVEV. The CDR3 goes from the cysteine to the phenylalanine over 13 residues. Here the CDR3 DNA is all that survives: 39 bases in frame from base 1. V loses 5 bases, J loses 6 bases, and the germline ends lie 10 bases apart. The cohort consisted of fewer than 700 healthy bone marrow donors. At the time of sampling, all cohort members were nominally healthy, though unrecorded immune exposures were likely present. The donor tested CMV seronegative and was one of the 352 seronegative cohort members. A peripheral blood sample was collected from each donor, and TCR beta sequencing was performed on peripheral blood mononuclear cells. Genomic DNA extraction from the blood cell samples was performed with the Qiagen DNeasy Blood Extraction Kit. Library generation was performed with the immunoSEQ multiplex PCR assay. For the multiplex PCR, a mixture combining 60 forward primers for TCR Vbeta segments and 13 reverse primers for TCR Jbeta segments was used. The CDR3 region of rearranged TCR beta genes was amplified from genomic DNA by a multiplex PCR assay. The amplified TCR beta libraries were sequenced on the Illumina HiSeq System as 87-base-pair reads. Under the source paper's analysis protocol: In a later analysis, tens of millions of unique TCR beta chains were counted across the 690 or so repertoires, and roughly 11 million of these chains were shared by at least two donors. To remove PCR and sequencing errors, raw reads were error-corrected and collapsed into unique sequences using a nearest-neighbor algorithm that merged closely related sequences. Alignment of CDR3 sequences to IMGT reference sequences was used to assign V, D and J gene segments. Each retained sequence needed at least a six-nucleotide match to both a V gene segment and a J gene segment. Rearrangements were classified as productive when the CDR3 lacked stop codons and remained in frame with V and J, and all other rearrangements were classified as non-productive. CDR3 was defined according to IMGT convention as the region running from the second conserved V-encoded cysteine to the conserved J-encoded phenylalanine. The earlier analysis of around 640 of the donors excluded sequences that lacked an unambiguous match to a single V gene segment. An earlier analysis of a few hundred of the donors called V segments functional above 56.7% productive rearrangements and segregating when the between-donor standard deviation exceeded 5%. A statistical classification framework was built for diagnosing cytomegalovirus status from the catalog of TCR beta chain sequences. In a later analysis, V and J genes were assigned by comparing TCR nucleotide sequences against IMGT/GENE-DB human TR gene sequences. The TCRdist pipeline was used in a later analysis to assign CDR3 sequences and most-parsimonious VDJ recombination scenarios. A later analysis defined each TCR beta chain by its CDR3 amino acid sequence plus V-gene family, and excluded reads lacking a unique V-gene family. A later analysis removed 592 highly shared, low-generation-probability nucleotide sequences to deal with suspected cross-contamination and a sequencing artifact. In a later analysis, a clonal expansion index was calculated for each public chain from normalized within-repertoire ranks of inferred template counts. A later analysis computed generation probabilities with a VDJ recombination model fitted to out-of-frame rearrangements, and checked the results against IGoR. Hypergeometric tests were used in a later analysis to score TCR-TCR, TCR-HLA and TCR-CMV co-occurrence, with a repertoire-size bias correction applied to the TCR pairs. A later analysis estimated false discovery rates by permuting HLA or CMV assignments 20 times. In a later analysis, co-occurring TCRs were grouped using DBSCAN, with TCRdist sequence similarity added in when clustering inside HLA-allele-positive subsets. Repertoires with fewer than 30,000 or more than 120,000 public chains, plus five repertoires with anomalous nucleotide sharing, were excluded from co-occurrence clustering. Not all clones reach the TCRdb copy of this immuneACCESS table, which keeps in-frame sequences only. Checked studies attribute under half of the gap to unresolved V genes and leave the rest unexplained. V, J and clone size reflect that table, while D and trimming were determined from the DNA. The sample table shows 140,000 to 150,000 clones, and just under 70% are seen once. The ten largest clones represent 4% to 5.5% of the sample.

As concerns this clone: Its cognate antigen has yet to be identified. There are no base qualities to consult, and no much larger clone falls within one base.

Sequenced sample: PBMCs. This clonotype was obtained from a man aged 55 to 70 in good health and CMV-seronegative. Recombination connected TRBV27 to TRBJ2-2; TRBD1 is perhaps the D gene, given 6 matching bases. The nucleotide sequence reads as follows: TGTGCCAGCAGTCACAGGGTACCCGGGGAGCTGTTTTTT. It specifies CASSHRVPGELFF.